These 32 T cell receptor beta chains came from one sample sequenced in a study of shared clonotypes between healthy human individuals. The assay was immunoSEQ multiplex PCR, and TCRdb's table has in-frame clones only and misses some. The sample yields some 2.1 million clones, roughly 94% seen once. Sequenced: naive CD4+ T cells sorted from blood. Subset noted: CD45RA+ positively selected. The receptors were gathered from a man in his late teens or twenties in good health.

The V and J genes are TRBV7-8 and TRBJ2-1; 7 bases fit TRBD1. The CDR3 extends over 16 amino acids. Trimming at V came to 1 base and at J to 0 bases, leaving 3 bases not matched to a gene. The V gene's germline CDR1 is SGHVS and CDR2 FQNEAQ. The CDR3 bases are TGTGCCAGCAGCTTAGGGAGACAGGGCTCCTACAATGAGCAGTTCTTC. This encodes CASSLGRQGSYNEQFF. Using reference TRBV7-8 and TRBJ2-1 for the parts outside the CDR3, the full variable domain is GAGVSQSPRYKVAKRGQDVALRCDPISGHVSLFWYQQALGQGPEFLTYFQNEAQLDKSGLPSDRFFAERPEGSVSTLKIQRTQQEDSAVYLCASSLGRQGSYNEQFFGPGTRLTVL.

The V gene is TRBV7-2, the J gene TRBJ1-2; D is ambiguous. Deletions cut 2 bases from V and 0 bases from J, with 16 bases between. In germline, CDR1 is SGHTA, CDR2 FQGNSA. The CDR3 has 17 residues. The CDR3 reads CASSLWGTAIANYGYTF. The DNA for the CDR3 is TGTGCCAGCAGCTTATGGGGAACTGCAATTGCTAACTATGGCTACACCTTC.

The rearrangement joins TRBV6-5 to TRBJ2-3; D not certain. Germline V gene sequence: CDR1 MNHEY, CDR2 SVGAGI. CDR3 length equals 14 residues. The V end lost 2 bases, the J end lost 4 bases, and 10 bases lay between the germline ends. The chain's CDR3 is CASSYDRHSDTQYF. CDR3 nucleotide sequence: TGTGCCAGCAGTTACGATAGGCATTCAGATACGCAGTATTTT.

V gene TRBV10-2 combines with J gene TRBJ2-3; 8 bases line up with TRBD2. Germline CDR1 reads WSHSY; CDR2 reads SAAADI. This CDR3 has 14 residues. Trimming cost V 5 bases and J 1 base; bases outside gene matches: 2. CDR3 in DNA: TGCGCCAGCAGTACTAGCGGACGCACAGATACGCAGTATTTT. Encoded protein: CASSTSGRTDTQYF.

This chain uses TRBV29-1 with TRBJ1-6; weak D call: TRBD1 (5 bases). Germline V CDR1 and CDR2: SQVTM, ANQGSEA. With 7 bases removed from V and 5 bases from J, the gap between germline ends came to 9 bases. This CDR3 has 12 residues. Here the CDR3 reads CSAQGNNSPLHF. The CDR3 coding sequence is TGCAGCGCTCAGGGTAATAATTCACCCCTCCACTTT. Based on the CDR3 plus reference TRBV29-1 and TRBJ1-6, the full variable domain is SAVISQKPSRDICQRGTSLTIQCQVDSQVTMMFWYRQQPGQSLTLIATANQGSEATYESGFVIDKFPISRPNLTFSTLTVSNMSPEDSSIYLCSAQGNNSPLHFGNGTRLTVT.

In DNA, the CDR3 is TGTGCCAGCAGCTTTAACTCCTACAATGAGCAGTTCTTC. Its protein is CASSFNSYNEQFF. The chain joins TRBV5-6 to TRBJ2-1; D is undetermined. This CDR3 is 13 amino acids long. The V gene's germline CDR1 is SGHDT and CDR2 YYEEEE. Trimming removed 2 bases at V and 0 bases at J, with 3 bases between.

V gene TRBV20-1 combines with J gene TRBJ1-2, with 7 positions matching TRBD1. The CDR3 runs to 11 residues. Germline V gives CDR1 DFQATT, CDR2 SNEGSKA (reference sequence). The V and J ends lost 3 bases and 6 bases, in that order; junction bases with no gene match: 1. CDR3 region: CSASTGDGYTF. CDR3 coding DNA: TGCAGTGCTAGCACAGGGGATGGCTACACCTTC.

This chain uses TRBV6-1 with TRBJ2-2; tentatively, D is TRBD1 (8 bases). V lost 7 bases and J 6 bases, leaving 15 bases between the germline ends. Germline CDR1 reads MNHNS; CDR2 reads SASEGT. The CDR3 sequence is 14 residues long. CDR3 in DNA: TGTGCCAGCATCAGAACAGGGGGGGCCGGGGAGCTGTTTTTT. Its translation is CASIRTGGAGELFF.

The chain joins TRBV7-2 to TRBJ2-7, with D perhaps given as TRBD1 or TRBD2 (5 bases each). The V and J ends lost 5 bases and 6 bases respectively, with 14 bases between them. The CDR3 sequence is 13 residues long. Per the germline V gene, CDR1 is SGHTA and CDR2 is FQGNSA. The chain's CDR3 is CASSRGPGREQYF. In DNA form, the CDR3 reads TGTGCCAGCAGCAGAGGGCCGGGGCGCGAGCAGTACTTC.

The chain employs TRBV28 and TRBJ2-7, with D tentatively TRBD1 (6 bases). V gave up 5 bases and J gave up 3 bases, with 11 bases separating them. Germline CDR1 reads MDHEN; CDR2 reads SYDVKM. The CDR3 runs 13 residues. This chain's CDR3 is CASSTGPRYEQYF. As DNA, the CDR3 is TGTGCCAGCAGTACAGGGCCCCGCTACGAGCAGTACTTC.

The J gene is TRBJ2-3, the V gene TRBV5-1; 9 positions match TRBD1. J lost 6 bases, V lost 6 bases, and 11 bases had no gene match. CDR3 length equals 15 residues. Germline lookup yields CDR1 SGHRS and CDR2 YFSETQ. The CDR3 nucleotides are TGCGCCAGCACGACGGGGACAGGGTTAGGGGATACGCAGTATTTT. Encoded protein: CASTTGTGLGDTQYF.

This chain joins TRBV25-1 and TRBJ1-2; no firm D call. Germline assignment: CDR1 MGHDK and CDR2 SYGVNS. The CDR3 length is 16 residues. Trimming cost V 4 bases and J 7 bases, with 22 bases left between them. CDR3 residues: CASSAGRHYNYPGYTF. The DNA for the CDR3 is TGTGCCAGCAGTGCCGGCAGACACTATAACTACCCTGGCTACACCTTC.

The V and J genes are TRBV27 and TRBJ1-2, with D unresolved. Trimming took off 0 bases at V and 2 bases at J, with 10 bases between the two ends. CDR1 and CDR2 (germline): MNHEY, SMNVEV (reference sequence). The CDR3 has 15 residues. The CDR3, as DNA: TGTGCCAGCAGTTTATCGTGGGTTTCGAACTATGGCTACACCTTC. It is translated as CASSLSWVSNYGYTF.

The J gene is TRBJ2-3, the V gene TRBV18; TRBD2 is a possible D gene (5 bases). V lost 6 bases to trimming and J lost 1 base, with 8 bases between them. This CDR3 contains 13 residues. Germline V lookup: CDR1 KGHSH, CDR2 LQKENI. This CDR3 reads CASSGVRTDTQYF. DNA of the CDR3: TGTGCCAGCTCCGGGGTCCGCACAGATACGCAGTATTTT. Full variable domain (remainder filled in from reference TRBV18 and TRBJ2-3): NAGVMQNPRHLVRRRGQEARLRCSPMKGHSHVYWYRQLPEEGLKFMVYLQKENIIDESGMPKERFSAEFPKEGPSILRIQQVVRGDSAAYFCASSGVRTDTQYFGPGTRLTVL.

This sequence joins TRBV6-1 and TRBJ2-3; no clear D. Germline V gene lookup returns CDR1 MNHNS and CDR2 SASEGT. The CDR3 has 14 amino acids. Trimming stripped 7 bases from V and 2 bases from J, with 13 bases between. As DNA, the CDR3 is TGTGCCAGCAAATTTGAGGATCTCACAGATACGCAGTATTTT. The encoded protein is CASKFEDLTDTQYF.

The rearrangement links TRBV28 to TRBJ2-7; D might be TRBD2 (7 bases). Germline CDR1 MDHEN, CDR2 SYDVKM. CDR3 length equals 14 residues. V was shortened by 5 bases and J by 6 bases, with 17 bases between the two germline ends. The DNA for the CDR3 is TGTGCCAGCAGTAGGGGGGGAGGAGCGGGCGAGCAGTACTTC. Residues: CASSRGGGAGEQYF.

The V call is TRBV6-1, the J call TRBJ1-2; TRBD1 might be the D (6 bases). Trimming took 0 bases from V and 5 from J, leaving 13 bases between them. Looked up from germline, CDR1 is MNHNS and CDR2 is SASEGT. The length of the CDR3 is 15 residues. CDR3 coding DNA: TGTGCCAGCAGTGAAGCGGGACAACTCTTTTATGGCTACACCTTC. It specifies CASSEAGQLFYGYTF.

The chain is built from TRBV6-5 and TRBJ1-1; 8 nucleotides match TRBD1. J lost 1 base, V lost 0 bases, and 4 bases had no gene match. The CDR3 totals 16 residues. Germline V gives CDR1 MNHEY, CDR2 SVGAGI. The CDR3, as DNA: TGTGCCAGCAGTTACTCGACCGGGACAGGGAACACTGAAGCTTTCTTT. Protein: CASSYSTGTGNTEAFF.

This clone was picked up one time. Within the sample, other DNA sequences also encode this same CDR3. The chain links TRBV2 to TRBJ1-4; maybe TRBD1 (5 bases). Trimming left V 8 bases short and J 1 base short, with 11 bases between. Germline V gene sequence: CDR1 SNHLY, CDR2 FYNNEI. The CDR3 consists of 14 residues. In DNA form, the CDR3 reads TGTGCCAGCCGTCGGGGGGGAACTAATGAAAAACTGTTTTTT. Amino acid sequence: CASRRGGTNEKLFF.

The chain joins TRBV18 to TRBJ2-2; the match to TRBD1 covers 7 bases. The CDR3 runs 14 residues. The V gene end was trimmed by 4 bases and the J gene end by 7 bases; junction bases not matched to a gene: 6. The germline gives CDR1 KGHSH, CDR2 LQKENI. CDR3 coding DNA: TGTGCCAGCTCACTGCAAGGGACAGACGGGGAGCTGTTTTTT. Its protein is CASSLQGTDGELFF.

The sample holds a few counts of this clone. The chain links TRBV5-1 to TRBJ2-7; D is undetermined. From germline, CDR1 is SGHRS and CDR2 YFSETQ. The CDR3 length is 15 residues. The V end was cut by 3 bases, the J end by 3 bases, with 16 bases between. CDR3 protein: CASSYGTAGYYEQYF. CDR3 nucleotide sequence: TGCGCCAGCAGCTATGGCACGGCAGGATACTACGAGCAGTACTTC.

The CDR3 spells CASSAGTPTDTQYF. The CDR3 DNA is TGCGCCAGCAGCGCCGGGACACCTACAGATACGCAGTATTTT. This rearrangement joins TRBV5-1 to TRBJ2-3; TRBD1 is a possible D gene (6 bases). V lost 4 bases to trimming and J lost 3 bases, with 12 bases between them. CDR3 length: 14 amino acids. Looked up from germline, CDR1 is SGHRS and CDR2 is YFSETQ.

The chain recombines TRBV5-1 with TRBJ2-2; D assignment may be TRBD1 or TRBD2 (5 bases each). CDR1 and CDR2 from the germline V gene are SGHRS and YFSETQ. This CDR3 is 16 amino acids long. The V end lost 2 bases, the J end lost 2 bases, and 13 bases lay between the germline ends. The CDR3 reads CASSLIPGSNTGELFF. CDR3 DNA sequence: TGCGCCAGCAGCTTAATTCCAGGGAGTAACACCGGGGAGCTGTTTTTT.

The chain couples TRBV29-1 to TRBJ2-5; no clear D gene. This CDR3 contains 11 residues. Per germline, CDR1 SQVTM and CDR2 ANQGSEA. Between the trimmed V and J ends, which lost 5 bases and 4 bases, there was a span of 8 bases. For the CDR3, the DNA is TGCAGCGTTCGGACCAGAGAGACCCAGTACTTC. Translation gives CSVRTRETQYF.

The gene calls are TRBV2 and TRBJ1-6; 7 bases fit TRBD1. CDR3 length equals 16 residues. The V and J ends lost 7 bases and 0 bases, in that order; junction bases with no gene match: 6. The germline gives CDR1 SNHLY, CDR2 FYNNEI. CDR3 protein: CASTGPGGSYNSPLHF. CDR3 in DNA: TGTGCCAGCACTGGGCCAGGGGGCTCCTATAATTCACCCCTCCACTTT.

The V and J genes are TRBV5-4 and TRBJ2-5, with 15 bases that match TRBD2. In germline, CDR1 is SGHNT, CDR2 YYREEE (reference sequence). This CDR3 contains 17 residues. The V segment lost 2 bases and the J segment 2 bases; nucleotides outside the gene matches: 4. CDR3 bases: TGTGCCAGCAGCTTTGGACTAGCGGGGGGGCAGCAAGAGACCCAGTACTTC. It translates to CASSFGLAGGQQETQYF.

V is TRBV5-4 and J is TRBJ1-1; no clear D. V was shortened by 7 bases and J by 0 bases, with 19 bases between the two germline ends. This CDR3 region has 16 residues. Germline assignment: CDR1 SGHNT and CDR2 YYREEE (reference sequence). CDR3 sequence reads: CASYSGPPTMNTEAFF. As DNA, the CDR3 is TGTGCCAGCTACTCCGGGCCGCCGACAATGAACACTGAAGCTTTCTTT.

A remark on this clone: In the same sample, other DNA sequences code for this CDR3. The chain links TRBV5-1 to TRBJ2-3; a weak D match, TRBD1 (6 bases). Germline loops: CDR1 SGHRS, CDR2 YFSETQ. The V end was cut by 4 bases, the J end by 3 bases, with 12 bases between. The CDR3 is 14 residues long. The CDR3: CASSPGQPTDTQYF. As DNA, the CDR3 is TGCGCCAGCAGCCCAGGACAGCCAACAGATACGCAGTATTTT.

The rearrangement joins TRBV29-1 to TRBJ1-2, with 7 bases fitting TRBD1. The CDR3 sequence is 16 residues long. V shed 1 base, J shed 0 bases, and the junction held 8 bases outside the gene matches. CDR1 and CDR2 (germline): SQVTM, ANQGSEA. CDR3 DNA sequence: TGCAGCGTTGAAGGTGGGATGGGACAGACTAACTATGGCTACACCTTC. Encoded protein: CSVEGGMGQTNYGYTF.

This rearrangement joins TRBV9 to TRBJ2-1; tentatively, D is TRBD2 (5 bases). The CDR3 has 15 residues. Germline assignment: CDR1 SGDLS and CDR2 YYNGEE. The V end lost 0 bases, the J end lost 3 bases, and 10 bases lay between the germline ends. The CDR3 DNA reads as TGTGCCAGCAGCGTAGGTACGGGATTCTACAATGAGCAGTTCTTC. It yields the protein CASSVGTGFYNEQFF.

With respect to this clone: This CDR3 is also generated by other DNA sequences in the sample. The chain joins TRBV30 to TRBJ2-4; unclear D gene. With 0 bases removed from V and 1 base from J, the gap between germline ends came to 1 base. This CDR3 contains 12 residues. The germline gives CDR1 GTSNPN, CDR2 SVGIG (reference sequence). The CDR3 nucleotides are TGTGCCTGGAGTGTGGCCAAAAACATTCAGTACTTC. Translating gives CAWSVAKNIQYF.

This CDR3 is CASSYSRDPPGNTIYF. The CDR3 DNA reads as TGTGCCAGCAGTTACTCCCGGGATCCTCCTGGAAACACCATATATTTT. The chain links TRBV6-5 to TRBJ1-3; D not resolved. Trimming removed 0 bases at V and 2 bases at J, with 11 bases between. The CDR3 extends over 16 amino acids. The V gene's germline CDR1 is MNHEY and CDR2 SVGAGI.